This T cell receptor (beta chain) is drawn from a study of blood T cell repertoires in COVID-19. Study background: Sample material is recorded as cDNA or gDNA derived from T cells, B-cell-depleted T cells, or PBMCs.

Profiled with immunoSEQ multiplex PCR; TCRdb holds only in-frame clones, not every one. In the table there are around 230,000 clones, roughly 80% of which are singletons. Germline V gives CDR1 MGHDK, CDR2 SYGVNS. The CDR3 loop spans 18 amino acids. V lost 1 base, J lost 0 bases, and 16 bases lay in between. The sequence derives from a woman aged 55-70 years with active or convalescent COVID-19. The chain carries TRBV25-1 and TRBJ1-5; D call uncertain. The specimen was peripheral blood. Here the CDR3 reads CASSEWSGKRDSNQPQHF. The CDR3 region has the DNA TGTGCCAGCAGTGAATGGTCGGGGAAACGGGATAGCAATCAGCCCCAGCATTTT.